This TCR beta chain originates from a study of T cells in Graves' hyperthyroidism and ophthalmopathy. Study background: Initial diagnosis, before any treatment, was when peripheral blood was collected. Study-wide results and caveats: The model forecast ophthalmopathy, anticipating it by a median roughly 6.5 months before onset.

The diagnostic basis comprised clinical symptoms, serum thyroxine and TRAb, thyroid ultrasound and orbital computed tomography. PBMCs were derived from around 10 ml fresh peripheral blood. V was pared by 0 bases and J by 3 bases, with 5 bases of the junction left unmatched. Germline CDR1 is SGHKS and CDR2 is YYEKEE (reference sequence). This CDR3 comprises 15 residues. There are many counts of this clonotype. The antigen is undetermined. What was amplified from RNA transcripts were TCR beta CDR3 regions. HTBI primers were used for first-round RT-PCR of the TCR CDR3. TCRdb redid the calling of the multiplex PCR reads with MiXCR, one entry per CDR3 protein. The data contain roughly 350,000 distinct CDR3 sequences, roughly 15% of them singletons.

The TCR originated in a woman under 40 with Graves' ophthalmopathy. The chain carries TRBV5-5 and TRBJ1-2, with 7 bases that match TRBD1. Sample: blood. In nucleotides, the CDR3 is TGTGCCAGCAGCTTGGGTACGGGACAGCACTATGGCTACACCTTC. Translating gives CASSLGTGQHYGYTF.